Each of the 32 T cell receptor beta chains below was sequenced from the same sample in a study of T cells in Graves' hyperthyroidism and ophthalmopathy. What was amplified from RNA transcripts were TCR beta CDR3 regions. The primer set for the first-round RT-PCR of the TCR CDR3 was HTBI. One entry per CDR3 protein results from TCRdb running MiXCR on the multiplex PCR reads. The table lists 390,000 or so distinct CDR3 sequences, under 15% of them singletons. What was sequenced was blood. The receptors originated from a man between 18 and 29 years old with Graves' ophthalmopathy.

This clonotype turned up a few times. The rearrangement uses TRBV25-1 and TRBJ1-1, with D hard to call. The germline V gene encodes CDR1 MGHDK and CDR2 SYGVNS. The CDR3 sequence is 14 residues long. V shed 4 bases and J shed 3 bases, with 12 bases lying between them. The CDR3 spells CASSAFREDTEAFF. The CDR3 region has the DNA TGTGCCAGCAGTGCCTTTCGGGAGGACACTGAAGCTTTCTTT.

With respect to this clonotype: One end of the junction does not line up with germline, which may come from a read error. This CDR3 is CASSLAGVWEQFF. The CDR3 DNA reads TGTGCTAGCAGCTTAGCGGGGGTGTGGGAGCAGTTCTTC. The V gene is TRBV7-6, the J gene TRBJ2-1; 9 nucleotides line up with TRBD2. CDR1 and CDR2 (germline): SGHVS, FNYEAQ. The CDR3 is 13 residues long.

There are many counts of this clonotype. This sequence joins TRBV29-1 and TRBJ2-3; 7 nucleotides line up with TRBD1. This CDR3 region has 13 residues. V shed 6 bases and J 5 bases; nucleotides not matched to a gene: 8. The germline V gene encodes CDR1 SQVTM and CDR2 ANQGSEA. The CDR3 is CSVADRAEDTQYF. As DNA, the CDR3 is TGCAGCGTGGCCGACAGGGCGGAAGATACGCAGTATTTT.

The genes are TRBV30 and TRBJ1-1; D is perhaps TRBD1 (5 bases). Germline CDR1 GTSNPN, CDR2 SVGIG (reference sequence). Trimming left V 4 bases short and J 0 bases short, with 15 bases between. The length of the CDR3 is 15 residues. DNA for the CDR3: TGTGCCTGGACGTTGGCGGGACGGCTGAACACTGAAGCTTTCTTT. This sequence encodes CAWTLAGRLNTEAFF.

This clonotype was seen many times. This chain connects TRBV6-2 or TRBV6-3 to TRBJ2-1, with D maybe TRBD2 (7 bases). The V gene lost 10 bases and the J gene lost 5 bases, with 21 bases spanning the gap. The CDR3 consists of 15 residues. Germline values: CDR1 MNHEY, CDR2 SVGEGT. The CDR3 protein is CAIDVGGLQNNEQFF. In nucleotides, the CDR3 is TGTGCCATCGACGTGGGGGGGCTACAAAACAATGAGCAGTTCTTC.

In its sample, this clonotype was seen many times. V is TRBV7-2 and J is TRBJ2-5; D perhaps matches TRBD1 (6 bases). Trimming stripped 8 bases from V and 5 bases from J, with 18 bases between. This CDR3 has 14 residues. Germline CDR1 is SGHTA and CDR2 is FQGNSA. In DNA, the CDR3 is TGTGCCAGCCAATTGGGGGCTGGGTGGGAGACCCAGTACTTC. It translates to CASQLGAGWETQYF.

This chain uses TRBV9 with TRBJ1-5; no clear D gene. V was pared by 0 bases and J by 5 bases, with 9 bases between. The CDR3 has 14 residues. Germline CDR1 reads SGDLS; CDR2 reads YYNGEE. The DNA of the CDR3 is TGTGCCAGCAGCGTAGCCCCAAATGATCAGCCCCAGCATTTT. Amino acids: CASSVAPNDQPQHF.

There are many counts of this clonotype. The chain has TRBV29-1 and TRBJ2-1; unclear D gene. CDR3 length: 14 amino acids. Germline V gene sequence: CDR1 SQVTM, CDR2 ANQGSEA. V was cut by 5 bases and J by 5 bases, with 16 bases left in between. CDR3 in amino acids: CSVPQVNQNNEQFF. The CDR3 DNA sequence: TGCAGCGTTCCCCAGGTAAACCAGAACAATGAGCAGTTCTTC.

This clonotype was seen ten or more times. The V gene is TRBV18, the J gene TRBJ1-2; the D is unclear. The CDR3 spans 12 residues. Trimming left V 2 bases short and J 4 bases short, with 5 bases between. In germline, CDR1 is KGHSH, CDR2 LQKENI. CDR3 residues: CASSPGSYGYTF. The DNA of the CDR3 is TGTGCCAGCTCACCAGGCAGCTATGGCTACACCTTC.

This clonotype was picked up a small number of times. V usage is TRBV19 and J usage is TRBJ2-7, with D possibly TRBD2 on 6 matching bases. Germline loops: CDR1 LNHDA, CDR2 SQIVND (reference sequence). The V end lost 3 bases, the J end lost 6 bases, and 6 bases lay between the germline ends. The CDR3 runs to 11 residues. The CDR3 reads CASSIGSEQYF. CDR3 nucleotide sequence: TGTGCCAGTAGTATCGGGAGCGAGCAGTACTTC.

V gene TRBV6-2 or TRBV6-3 combines with J gene TRBJ1-2; possibly TRBD1 for D (5 bases). Germline CDR1 and CDR2: MNHEY and SVGEGT. The CDR3 has 15 amino acids. The V end lost 5 bases, the J end lost 8 bases, and 21 bases lay between the germline ends. The DNA for the CDR3 is TGTGCCAGCAGTCCCACAGACAGAGGTCTAGGCGGCTACACCTTC. This gives the protein CASSPTDRGLGGYTF.

In its sample, this clonotype was seen many times. The chain recombines TRBV27 with TRBJ1-5; weak D call: TRBD1 (6 bases). Trimming shortened V by 5 bases and J by 7 bases, and 18 bases separated the two germline ends. Germline CDR1 and CDR2: MNHEY and SMNVEV (reference sequence). This CDR3 region has 15 residues. DNA for the CDR3: TGTGCCAGCAGTACCACTGGGACACCATCCCAGCCCCAGCATTTT. Translating it yields CASSTTGTPSQPQHF.

This clonotype was detected ten times or more. This sequence joins TRBV12-3 or TRBV12-4 and TRBJ1-6; the D is unclear. The ends were cut back, 5 bases at V and 6 bases at J, with 8 bases in the middle. The length of the CDR3 is 13 residues. The CDR3 region is CASSPDPNSPLHF. The CDR3 region has the DNA TGTGCCAGCAGTCCTGATCCTAATTCACCCCTCCACTTT.

This clonotype was seen once. The J gene is TRBJ2-5, the V gene TRBV7-9, with 8 nucleotides matching TRBD2. CDR1 and CDR2 from the germline V gene are SEHNR and FQNEAQ (reference sequence). Unmatched junction bases numbered 11, after V lost 5 bases and J lost 0 bases. The CDR3 is made up of 17 amino acids. DNA for the CDR3: TGTGCCAGCAGCGGCGGCCTGAGCGGGGGTAACCAAGAGACCCAGTACTTC. Protein sequence: CASSGGLSGGNQETQYF.

In its sample, this clonotype was seen many times. The chain couples TRBV19 to TRBJ1-1, with D possibly being TRBD1 (6 bases). There are 16 residues in the CDR3. Deletions cut 5 bases from V and 6 bases from J, with 22 bases between. CDR1 and CDR2 from the germline V gene are LNHDA and SQIVND (reference sequence). The CDR3 is CASSPRGGADTPEAFF. The CDR3 nucleotides are TGTGCCAGTAGTCCCCGAGGGGGGGCCGACACGCCTGAAGCTTTCTTT.

With respect to this clonotype: A much larger clone lies a single base off, so this may be a read error. This rearrangement joins TRBV7-9 to TRBJ2-1; 8 nucleotides match TRBD1. The V and J ends lost 5 bases and 5 bases, in that order; junction bases with no gene match: 8. CDR3 size: 15 residues. The V gene's germline CDR1 is SEHNR and CDR2 FQNEAQ (reference sequence). The DNA of the CDR3 is TGTGCCAGCAGCCTGGGCAGGGGGCAACACAATGAGCAGTTCTTC. Translated, it gives CASSLGRGQHNEQFF.

At least ten counts were recorded for this clonotype. The chain joins TRBV6-2 or TRBV6-3 to TRBJ2-1, with D tentatively TRBD1 or TRBD2 (6 bases each). The ends were cut back, 7 bases at V and 4 bases at J, with 14 bases in the middle. The CDR3 is made up of 14 amino acids. The germline V gene encodes CDR1 MNHEY and CDR2 SVGEGT. This chain's CDR3 is CASIRGPLYNEQFF. DNA for the CDR3: TGTGCCAGCATCCGGGGGCCGCTTTACAATGAGCAGTTCTTC.

This clonotype has at least ten counts. This rearrangement joins TRBV11-2 to TRBJ2-1; a weak D match, TRBD1 (5 bases). Trimming took off 4 bases at V and 6 bases at J, with 16 bases between the two ends. The CDR3 has 15 residues. Germline V CDR1 and CDR2: SGHAT, FQNNGV. CDR3 sequence (DNA): TGTGCCAGCAGCTCACAGGTGGTTATGGGCAATGAGCAGTTCTTC. Translation gives CASSSQVVMGNEQFF.

The table lists this clonotype with a few counts. This sequence joins TRBV6-1 and TRBJ1-2, with D unclear. The CDR3 spans 16 residues. Germline V CDR1 and CDR2: MNHNS, SASEGT. Trimming took off 3 bases at V and 4 bases at J, with 18 bases between the two ends. In nucleotides, the CDR3 is TGTGCCAGCAGTGAGGGGATGACTGCAAACATCTATGGCTACACCTTC. Protein product: CASSEGMTANIYGYTF.

Ten or more counts support this clonotype. The chain has TRBV4-2 and TRBJ1-4; weak D call: TRBD1 (6 bases). The germline CDR1 and CDR2 sequences are LGHNA and YNFKEQ. V was pared by 3 bases and J by 8 bases, with 10 bases between. This CDR3 has 13 residues. DNA for the CDR3: TGTGCCAGCAGCCAGGCGGACAGCGAAAAACTGTTTTTT. This sequence encodes CASSQADSEKLFF.

The CDR3 is CSASGLAGRDEQFF. The DNA for the CDR3 is TGCAGTGCTAGTGGACTAGCGGGGCGCGATGAGCAGTTCTTC. The rearrangement joins TRBV20-1 to TRBJ2-1; TRBD2 matches 12 bases. The V segment lost 3 bases and the J segment 8 bases; nucleotides outside the gene matches: 5. The CDR3 sequence is 14 residues long. In germline, CDR1 is DFQATT, CDR2 SNEGSKA (reference sequence).

This clonotype has ten or more counts. The J gene is TRBJ2-3, the V gene TRBV7-2; tentatively, D is TRBD1 or TRBD2 (6 bases each). The CDR3 is 13 amino acids. Deletions cut 7 bases from V and 5 bases from J, with 13 bases between. Germline-derived CDR1 and CDR2 are SGHTA and FQGNSA. The CDR3 protein is CASKEGGGDTQYF. CDR3 DNA: TGTGCCAGCAAGGAGGGGGGAGGAGATACGCAGTATTTT.

The chain couples TRBV27 to TRBJ1-3; possibly TRBD1 for D (6 bases). This CDR3 spans 15 amino acids. Germline V gives CDR1 MNHEY, CDR2 SMNVEV (reference sequence). V dropped 5 bases and J dropped 4 bases, with 15 bases sitting between them. CDR3: CASSTDRSGGNTIYF. DNA for the CDR3: TGTGCCAGCAGTACCGACAGGAGCGGGGGAAACACCATATATTTT.

This clonotype was found a few times. The DNA for the CDR3 is TGTGCCAGTAGTATGGCAGGGGGCTGGACTGAAGCTTTCTTT. Amino acids: CASSMAGGWTEAFF. The chain combines TRBV19 with TRBJ1-1; 8 positions agree with TRBD1. The CDR3 spans 14 residues. Germline-derived CDR1 and CDR2 are LNHDA and SQIVND (reference sequence). Trimming removed 3 bases from V and 5 bases from J; junction bases left unmatched: 5.

This clonotype was detected many times. The chain joins TRBV2 to TRBJ2-7; 11 nucleotides agree with TRBD2. V shed 8 bases and J 0 bases; nucleotides not matched to a gene: 3. Per germline, CDR1 SNHLY and CDR2 FYNNEI. This CDR3 spans 14 amino acids. The CDR3 region has the DNA TGTGCCAGCGGGACTAGCGGTTCCTCCTACGAGCAGTACTTC. This sequence encodes CASGTSGSSYEQYF.

This clonotype has at least ten counts. The chain is built from TRBV4-1 and TRBJ2-7; 7 bases match TRBD1. V lost 3 bases to trimming and J lost 6 bases; unmatched junction nucleotides: 8. The CDR3 is 14 residues long. In germline, CDR1 is MGHRA, CDR2 YSYEKL. As DNA, the CDR3 is TGCGCCAGCAGCCAGCCGGGACAGTGGCGCGAGCAGTACTTC. This codes for CASSQPGQWREQYF.

The table lists this clonotype with many counts. This rearrangement joins TRBV11-3 to TRBJ2-1, with a weak D call TRBD2 (5 bases). CDR3 length: 14 residues. Trimming left V 2 bases short and J 4 bases short, with 9 bases between. CDR1 and CDR2 (germline): SGHNT, YENEEA. This CDR3 reads CASSLNGEYNEQFF. The DNA for the CDR3 is TGTGCCAGCAGCTTAAACGGGGAATACAATGAGCAGTTCTTC.

This clonotype was counted many times. The rearrangement links TRBV20-1 to TRBJ2-3; 7 nucleotides line up with TRBD2. Germline V CDR1 and CDR2: DFQATT, SNEGSKA (reference sequence). The CDR3 is 17 residues long. Trimming cost V 0 bases and J 0 bases; bases outside gene matches: 9. CDR3 sequence (DNA): TGCAGTGCTAGAGACCCCAGGCGGGGGACTAGCACAGATACGCAGTATTTT. This codes for CSARDPRRGTSTDTQYF.

This clonotype was recorded at least ten times. The chain carries TRBV29-1 and TRBJ2-5; D perhaps matches TRBD2 (6 bases). There are 15 residues in the CDR3. Germline CDR1 reads SQVTM; CDR2 reads ANQGSEA. V was trimmed by 7 bases and J by 3 bases, leaving 21 bases between them. The CDR3 nucleotides are TGCAGCGACACGCCTCCGGGAGCAAAGGAAGAGACCCAGTACTTC. This encodes CSDTPPGAKEETQYF.

This clonotype was found a few times. The chain is built from TRBV5-6 and TRBJ1-5; D ambiguous. The V gene lost 2 bases and the J gene lost 4 bases, with 10 bases spanning the gap. The length of the CDR3 is 14 residues. The V gene's germline CDR1 is SGHDT and CDR2 YYEEEE. The CDR3 coding sequence is TGTGCCAGCAGCTTATCGTTCCCTAATCAGCCCCAGCATTTT. This encodes CASSLSFPNQPQHF.

In regard to this clonotype: This could be a read error, since a much larger clone is one nucleotide away. This chain connects TRBV13 to TRBJ2-2; no definite D call. V shed 2 bases and J shed 4 bases, with 11 bases lying between them. CDR1 and CDR2 from the germline V gene are PRHDT and FYEKMQ (reference sequence). The CDR3 covers 15 residues. The CDR3 sequence is CASSLSWRGTGELFF. As DNA, the CDR3 is TGTGCCAGCAGCTTATCATGGCGCGGCACCGGGGAGCTGTTTTTT.

A few counts support this clonotype. V gene TRBV6-1 combines with J gene TRBJ1-6; D uncertain. This CDR3 comprises 17 residues. Germline V gene lookup returns CDR1 MNHNS and CDR2 SASEGT. The germline V and J ends were trimmed by 5 bases and 0 bases, with 14 bases remaining between them. The CDR3 reads CASSPRWSYSYNSPLHF. CDR3 bases: TGTGCCAGCAGTCCCCGATGGTCGTACTCCTATAATTCACCCCTCCACTTT.